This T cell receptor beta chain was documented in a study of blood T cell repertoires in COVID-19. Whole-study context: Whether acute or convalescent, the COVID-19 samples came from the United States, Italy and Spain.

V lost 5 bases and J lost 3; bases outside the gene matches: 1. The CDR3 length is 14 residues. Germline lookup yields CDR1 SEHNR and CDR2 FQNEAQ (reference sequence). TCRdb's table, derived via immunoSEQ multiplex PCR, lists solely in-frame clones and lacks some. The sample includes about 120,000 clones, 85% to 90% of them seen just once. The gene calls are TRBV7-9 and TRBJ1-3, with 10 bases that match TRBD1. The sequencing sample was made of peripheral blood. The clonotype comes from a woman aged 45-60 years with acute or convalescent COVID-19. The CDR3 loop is CASSRTGGGNTIYF. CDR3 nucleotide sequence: TGTGCCAGCAGCCGGACAGGGGGTGGAAACACCATATATTTT.